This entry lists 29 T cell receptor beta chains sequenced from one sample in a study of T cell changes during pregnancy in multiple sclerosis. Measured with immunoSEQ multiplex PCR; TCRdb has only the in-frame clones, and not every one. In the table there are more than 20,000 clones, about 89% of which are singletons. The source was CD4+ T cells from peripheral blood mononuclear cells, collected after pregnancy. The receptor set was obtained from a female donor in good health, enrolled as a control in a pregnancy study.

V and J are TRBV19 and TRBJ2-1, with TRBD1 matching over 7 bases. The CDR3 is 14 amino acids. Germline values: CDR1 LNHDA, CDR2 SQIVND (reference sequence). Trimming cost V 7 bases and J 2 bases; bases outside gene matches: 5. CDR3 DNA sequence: TGTGCCAGTAAACAGGGGATCACCTACAATGAGCAGTTCTTC. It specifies CASKQGITYNEQFF.

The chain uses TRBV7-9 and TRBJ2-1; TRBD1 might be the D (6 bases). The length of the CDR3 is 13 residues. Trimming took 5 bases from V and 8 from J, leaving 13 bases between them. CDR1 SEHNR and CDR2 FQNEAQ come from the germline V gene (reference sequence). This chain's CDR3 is CASSLGARDEQFF. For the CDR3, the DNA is TGTGCCAGCAGCCTGGGGGCGAGGGATGAGCAGTTCTTC.

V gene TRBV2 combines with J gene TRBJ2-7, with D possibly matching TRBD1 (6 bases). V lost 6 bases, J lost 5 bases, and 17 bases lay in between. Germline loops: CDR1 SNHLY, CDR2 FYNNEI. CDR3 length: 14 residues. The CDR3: CASRLTGTLNEQYF. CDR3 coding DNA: TGTGCCAGCAGGCTGACCGGGACACTGAACGAGCAGTACTTC.

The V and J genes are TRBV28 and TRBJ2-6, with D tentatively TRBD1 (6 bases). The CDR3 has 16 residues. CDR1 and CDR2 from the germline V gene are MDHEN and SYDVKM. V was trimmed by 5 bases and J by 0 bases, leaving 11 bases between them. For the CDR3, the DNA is TGTGCCAGCAGTCCTAGGGGGTACTCTGGGGCCAACGTCCTGACTTTC. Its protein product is CASSPRGYSGANVLTF. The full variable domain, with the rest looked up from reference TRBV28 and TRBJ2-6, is DVKVTQSSRYLVKRTGEKVFLECVQDMDHENMFWYRQDPGLGLRLIYFSYDVKMKEKGDIPEGYSVSREKKERFSLILESASTNQTSMYLCASSPRGYSGANVLTFGAGSRLTVL.

The CDR3 sequence is CASSPDRNYGYTF. CDR3 in DNA: TGCGCCAGCAGTCCCGACAGAAACTATGGCTACACCTTC. V is TRBV10-2 and J is TRBJ1-2, with D possibly matching TRBD1 (5 bases). Trimming pared 5 bases from V and 2 bases from J, leaving 9 bases between. This CDR3 spans 13 amino acids. Germline CDR1 is WSHSY and CDR2 is SAAADI.

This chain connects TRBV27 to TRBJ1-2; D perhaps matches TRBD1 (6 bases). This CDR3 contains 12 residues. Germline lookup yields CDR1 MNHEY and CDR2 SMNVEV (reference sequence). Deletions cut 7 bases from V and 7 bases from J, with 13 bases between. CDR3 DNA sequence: TGTGCCAGCAAAGGGGGGGCCGGTGGCTACACCTTC. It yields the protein CASKGGAGGYTF.

The CDR3 sequence: CASSFWEPLTSNEQFF. The CDR3, as DNA: TGTGCCAGCAGTTTCTGGGAGCCCCTTACAAGCAATGAGCAGTTCTTC. V gene TRBV28 combines with J gene TRBJ2-1; maybe TRBD2 (5 bases). V lost 3 bases to trimming and J lost 6 bases, with 18 bases between them. Germline-derived CDR1 and CDR2 are MDHEN and SYDVKM. The CDR3 extends over 16 amino acids.

CDR3 amino acids: CASSFGTVSNLVGNMEKLFF. Here the CDR3 DNA reads TGCGCCAGCAGCTTCGGGACAGTTTCTAACCTGGTGGGGAATATGGAAAAACTGTTTTTT. The rearrangement joins TRBV5-1 to TRBJ1-4; TRBD1 aligns across 7 bases. Unmatched junction bases numbered 24, after V lost 2 bases and J lost 8 bases. Germline V CDR1 and CDR2: SGHRS, YFSETQ. The CDR3 length is 20 residues.

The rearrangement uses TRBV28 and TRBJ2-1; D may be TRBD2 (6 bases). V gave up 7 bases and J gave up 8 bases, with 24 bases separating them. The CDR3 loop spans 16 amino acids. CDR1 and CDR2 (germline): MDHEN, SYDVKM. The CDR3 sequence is CASKDLRDSRKDEQFF. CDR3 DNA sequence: TGTGCCAGCAAAGACCTCCGGGACTCCCGTAAGGATGAGCAGTTCTTC.

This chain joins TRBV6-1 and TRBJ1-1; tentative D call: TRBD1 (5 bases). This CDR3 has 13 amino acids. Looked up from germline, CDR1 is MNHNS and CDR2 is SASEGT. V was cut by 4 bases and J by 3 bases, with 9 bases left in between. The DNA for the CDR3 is TGTGCCAGCAGTGCCAGGGTGGACACTGAAGCTTTCTTT. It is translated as CASSARVDTEAFF.

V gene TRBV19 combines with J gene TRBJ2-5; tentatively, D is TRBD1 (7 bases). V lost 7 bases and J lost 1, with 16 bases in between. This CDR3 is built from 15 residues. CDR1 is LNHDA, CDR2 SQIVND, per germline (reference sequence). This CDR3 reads CASTQGGSRQETQYF. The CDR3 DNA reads TGTGCCAGTACCCAGGGGGGCTCCCGCCAAGAGACCCAGTACTTC.

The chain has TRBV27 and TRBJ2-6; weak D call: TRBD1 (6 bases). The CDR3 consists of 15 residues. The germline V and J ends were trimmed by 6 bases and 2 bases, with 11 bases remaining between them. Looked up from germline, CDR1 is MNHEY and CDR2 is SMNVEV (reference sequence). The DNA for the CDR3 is TGTGCCAGCAGCCACAGGGTCCCTGGGGCCAACGTCCTGACTTTC. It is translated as CASSHRVPGANVLTF.

The CDR3 nucleotides are TGCGCCAGCAGCCCCACCGGGTCTCAGAACGGGGAGACCCAGTACTTC. This gives the protein CASSPTGSQNGETQYF. The chain couples TRBV4-1 to TRBJ2-5; D gene uncertain. There are 16 residues in the CDR3. The ends were cut back, 4 bases at V and 5 bases at J, with 20 bases in the middle. Germline V lookup: CDR1 MGHRA, CDR2 YSYEKL.

CDR3 residues: CASSPSVTTPLHF. The CDR3 coding sequence is TGTGCCAGCAGCCCGTCAGTTACTACACCCCTCCACTTT. The J gene is TRBJ1-6, the V gene TRBV14; no clear D gene. The CDR3 totals 13 residues. Germline values: CDR1 SGHDN, CDR2 FVKESK. Trimming took 4 bases from V and 11 from J, leaving 12 bases between them.

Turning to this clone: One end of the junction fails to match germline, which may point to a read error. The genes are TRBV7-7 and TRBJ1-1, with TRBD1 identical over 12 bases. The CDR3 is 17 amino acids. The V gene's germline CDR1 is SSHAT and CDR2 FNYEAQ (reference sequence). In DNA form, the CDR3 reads TGTGCTAGCAGCTTATGGGGTGGGACAGGGGGCTTTAATGAAGCTTTCTTT. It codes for CASSLWGGTGGFNEAFF.

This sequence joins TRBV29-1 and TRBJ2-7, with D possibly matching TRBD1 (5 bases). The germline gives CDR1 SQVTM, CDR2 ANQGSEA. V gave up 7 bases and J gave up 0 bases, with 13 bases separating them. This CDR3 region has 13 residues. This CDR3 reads CSAGRAYSYEQYF. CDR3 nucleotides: TGCAGCGCGGGCAGGGCATACTCCTACGAGCAGTACTTC.

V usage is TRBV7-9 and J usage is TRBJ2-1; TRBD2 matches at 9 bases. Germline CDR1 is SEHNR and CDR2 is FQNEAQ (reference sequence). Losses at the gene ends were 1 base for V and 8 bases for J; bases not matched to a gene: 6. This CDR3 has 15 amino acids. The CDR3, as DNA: TGTGCCAGCAGCTTAGGCGGGGGGGCAATCGATGAGCAGTTCTTC. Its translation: CASSLGGGAIDEQFF.

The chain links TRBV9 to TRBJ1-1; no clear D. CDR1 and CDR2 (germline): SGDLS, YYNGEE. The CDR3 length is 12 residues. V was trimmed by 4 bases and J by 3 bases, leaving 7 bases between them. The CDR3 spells CASSSRDTEAFF. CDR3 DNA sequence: TGTGCCAGCAGCTCGAGGGACACTGAAGCTTTCTTT.

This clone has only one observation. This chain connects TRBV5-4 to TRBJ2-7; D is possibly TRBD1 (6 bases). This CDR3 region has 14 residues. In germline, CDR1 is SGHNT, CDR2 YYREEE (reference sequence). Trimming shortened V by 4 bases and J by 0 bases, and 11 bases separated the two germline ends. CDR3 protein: CASSMTGVSYEQYF. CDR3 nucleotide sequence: TGTGCCAGCAGCATGACAGGCGTCTCCTACGAGCAGTACTTC.

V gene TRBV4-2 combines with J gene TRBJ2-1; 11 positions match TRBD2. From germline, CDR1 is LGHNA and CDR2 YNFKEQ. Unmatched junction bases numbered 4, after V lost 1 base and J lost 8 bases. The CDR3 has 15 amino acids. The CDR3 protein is CASSQGGSGGDEQFF. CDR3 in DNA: TGTGCCAGCAGCCAAGGTGGTAGCGGGGGGGATGAGCAGTTCTTC.

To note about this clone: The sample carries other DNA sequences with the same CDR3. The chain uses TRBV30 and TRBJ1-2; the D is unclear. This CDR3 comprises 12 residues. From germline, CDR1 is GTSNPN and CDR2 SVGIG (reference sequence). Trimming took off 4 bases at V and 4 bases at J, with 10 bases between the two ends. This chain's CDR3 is CAWNPRGYGYTF. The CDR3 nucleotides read TGTGCCTGGAATCCTCGAGGCTATGGCTACACCTTC.

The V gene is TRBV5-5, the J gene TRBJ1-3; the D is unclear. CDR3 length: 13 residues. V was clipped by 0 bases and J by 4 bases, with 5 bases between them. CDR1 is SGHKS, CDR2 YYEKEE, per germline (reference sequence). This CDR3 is CASSLVLGNTIYF. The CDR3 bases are TGTGCCAGCAGCTTGGTTCTGGGAAACACCATATATTTT.

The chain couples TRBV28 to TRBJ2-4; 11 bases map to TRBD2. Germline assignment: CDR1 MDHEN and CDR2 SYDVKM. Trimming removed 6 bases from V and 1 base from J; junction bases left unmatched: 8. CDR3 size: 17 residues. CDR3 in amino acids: CASSTLLAGEAKNIQYF. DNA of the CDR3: TGTGCCAGCAGCACGCTACTAGCGGGAGAGGCCAAAAACATTCAGTACTTC.

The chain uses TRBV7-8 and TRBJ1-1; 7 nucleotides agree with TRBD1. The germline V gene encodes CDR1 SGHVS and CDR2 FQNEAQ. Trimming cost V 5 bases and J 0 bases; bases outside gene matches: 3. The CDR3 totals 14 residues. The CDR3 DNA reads TGTGCCAGCAGCCACAGGGGCTTGAACACTGAAGCTTTCTTT. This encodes CASSHRGLNTEAFF.

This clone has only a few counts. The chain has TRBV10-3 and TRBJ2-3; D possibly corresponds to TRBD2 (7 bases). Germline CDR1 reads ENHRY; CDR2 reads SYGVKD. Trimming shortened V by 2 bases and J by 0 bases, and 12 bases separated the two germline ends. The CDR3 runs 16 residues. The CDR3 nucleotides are TGTGCCATCAGTGAGAGGGGGGGGCCAAGCACAGATACGCAGTATTTT. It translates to CAISERGGPSTDTQYF.

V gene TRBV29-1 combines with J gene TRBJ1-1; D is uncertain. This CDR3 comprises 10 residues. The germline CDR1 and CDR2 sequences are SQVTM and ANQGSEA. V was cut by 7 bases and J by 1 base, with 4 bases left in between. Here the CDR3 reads CSASNTEAFF. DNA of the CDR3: TGCAGCGCCTCGAACACTGAAGCTTTCTTT.

The CDR3 region has the DNA TGTGCCAGCAGTCGGACAGGGTCTCTCCAGCCCCAGCATTTT. Translating gives CASSRTGSLQPQHF. This chain joins TRBV6-5 and TRBJ1-5; 8 bases fit TRBD1. This CDR3 has 14 residues. The junction had 7 bases not matched to a gene; V was cut back by 5 bases and J by 7 bases. Germline loops: CDR1 MNHEY, CDR2 SVGAGI.

The CDR3 nucleotides read TGTGCCAGCAGGCAGACAGGCGTTGAGACTGAAGCTTTCTTT. Protein product: CASRQTGVETEAFF. This chain connects TRBV6-6 to TRBJ1-1; TRBD1 might be the D (6 bases). Germline values: CDR1 MNHNY, CDR2 SVGAGI (reference sequence). This CDR3 comprises 14 residues. Trimming pared 6 bases from V and 5 bases from J, leaving 16 bases between.

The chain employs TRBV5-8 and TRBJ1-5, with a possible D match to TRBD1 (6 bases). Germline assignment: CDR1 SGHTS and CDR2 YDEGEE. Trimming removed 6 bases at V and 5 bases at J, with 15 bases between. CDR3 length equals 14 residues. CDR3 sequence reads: CASNGGDTYQPQHF. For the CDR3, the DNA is TGTGCCAGCAACGGTGGGGACACTTATCAGCCCCAGCATTTT. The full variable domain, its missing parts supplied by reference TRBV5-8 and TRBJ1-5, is EAGVTQSPTHLIKTRGQQATLRCSPISGHTSVYWYQQALGLGLQFLLWYDEGEERNRGNFPPRFSGRQFPNYSSELNVNALELEDSALYLCASNGGDTYQPQHFGDGTRLSIL.